Below, one T cell receptor beta chain is given with its context. Its antigen is not identified. The data were obtained in a study of cytomegalovirus exposure and HLA in healthy donors. General study findings and limits: Follow-up analysis seemed to connect common viral pathogens with several of the most significant clusters identified. Donors belonging to an Asian-associated ancestry cluster reportedly showed fewer N-insertions in productive TCRs than the approximately 690-donor mean, according to what a later analysis found.

Amplification used 60 Vbeta primers and 13 Jbeta primers. Measured with immunoSEQ multiplex PCR; TCRdb has only the in-frame clones, and not every one. Here the sample spans more than 95,000 clones, approximately 78% being singletons. The CDR3 spans 15 residues. CDR1 SGHRS and CDR2 YFSETQ come from the germline V gene. Deletions cut 1 base from V and 2 bases from J, with 7 bases between. This chain uses TRBV5-1 with TRBJ2-6; D is undetermined. Material for sequencing was PBMCs. This TCR was recovered from a man aged 35-49 years in good health and CMV-seronegative. The CDR3 loop reads CASSLPITGANVLTF. CDR3 coding DNA: TGCGCCAGCAGCTTGCCTATCACTGGGGCCAACGTCCTGACTTTC.